These T cell receptor beta chains were read from a single sample in a study of naive and memory T cell subsets. One entry per CDR3 protein, called by TCRdb with MiXCR from the UMI-ligation and nested PCR reads. The data contain about 140,000 distinct CDR3 sequences, 15% to 25% of them singletons. Sequencing used naive CD8+ T cells from blood. The receptors shown here come from a human donor in good health. Each CDR3 is given with its conserved first and last residue. D genes are given only for firm matches. Some rows have no size entry. The others give once, few or many, or a class for an expanded clone.

v_call,j_call,clone_size,d_call,cdr3_aa,cdr3_nt
TRBV25-1,TRBJ1-4,-,-,CASSDSSRDMIEKLFF,TGTGCCAGCAGTGATTCATCCAGGGACATGATTGAAAAACTGTTTTTT
TRBV7-2,TRBJ2-3,few,TRBD2,CASSELAGVYTDTQYF,TGTGCCAGCAGCGAACTAGCGGGAGTATACACAGATACGCAGTATTTT
TRBV19,TRBJ2-7,-,TRBD2,CASSISGLAVEQYF,TGTGCCAGTAGTATAAGTGGACTAGCGGTCGAGCAGTACTTC
TRBV28,TRBJ1-3,-,-,CASKFEGTGNTINF,TGTGCCAGCAAATTCGAGGGTACGGGAAACACCATAAATTTT
TRBV12-3/TRBV12-4,TRBJ2-7,-,-,CASSPRPKYEQYF,TGTGCCAGCAGCCCACGCCCCAAATACGAGCAGTACTTC
TRBV27,TRBJ1-6,few,-,CASSSRSYNSPLHF,TGTGCCAGCAGTTCGCGGTCCTATAATTCACCCCTCCACTTT
TRBV6-5,TRBJ2-1,few,TRBD1,CASSFRDRDLNEQFF,TGTGCCAGCAGTTTCCGGGACAGGGATCTCAATGAGCAGTTCTTC
TRBV28,TRBJ2-1,few,TRBD1,CASSPWDSSYNEQFF,TGTGCCAGCAGTCCGTGGGACAGCTCCTACAATGAGCAGTTCTTC
TRBV19,TRBJ2-1,-,-,CASSIGSGESDEQFF,TGTGCCAGTAGTATAGGGTCGGGAGAGTCCGATGAGCAGTTCTTC
TRBV20-1,TRBJ1-1,few,TRBD1,CSARQSTGGNTEAFF,TGCAGTGCTAGACAATCTACAGGGGGGAACACTGAAGCTTTCTTT
TRBV5-6,TRBJ1-1,few,-,CASRIREGTEAFF,TGTGCCAGCCGAATCAGGGAGGGCACTGAAGCTTTCTTT
TRBV6-5,TRBJ1-4,-,TRBD1,CASSLDRGDSPEKLFF,TGTGCCAGCAGTTTAGACAGGGGCGATTCTCCTGAAAAACTGTTTTTT
TRBV28,TRBJ2-7,-,-,CASRTTREIGYEQYF,TGTGCCAGCAGAACCACCCGGGAGATCGGGTACGAGCAGTACTTC
TRBV5-6,TRBJ2-7,-,TRBD1,CASSLGPGQGAHEQYF,TGTGCCAGCAGCTTAGGACCGGGACAGGGGGCACACGAGCAGTACTTC
TRBV6-5,TRBJ2-7,-,-,CASSWEAGQAYEQYF,TGTGCCAGCAGTTGGGAGGCTGGACAAGCGTACGAGCAGTACTTC
TRBV12-3/TRBV12-4,TRBJ1-2,-,TRBD1,CASSSDPTGTYGYTF,TGTGCCAGCAGTTCAGACCCGACAGGGACCTATGGCTACACCTTC
TRBV7-9,TRBJ1-1,few,TRBD1,CASRDGTGPLRNTEAFF,TGTGCCAGCAGAGACGGGACAGGCCCCTTGAGGAACACTGAAGCTTTCTTT
TRBV27,TRBJ2-3,few,TRBD2,CASSPSSLAGYTDTQYF,TGTGCCAGCAGCCCTTCTTCATTAGCGGGTTATACAGATACGCAGTATTTT
TRBV27,TRBJ2-7,few,-,CASSVPPEQYF,TGTGCCAGCAGTGTCCCGCCCGAGCAGTACTTC
TRBV25-1,TRBJ2-7,once,TRBD2,CASSEGLAFLCEQNF,TGTGCCAGCAGTGAGGGACTAGCTTTTCTCTGCGAGCAGAACTTC
TRBV12-3/TRBV12-4,TRBJ1-2,few,TRBD1,CASSWAGQGAYGYTF,TGTGCCAGCAGTTGGGCGGGACAGGGAGCCTATGGCTACACCTTC
TRBV7-6,TRBJ2-3,few,-,CASSLGAGAITDTQYF,TGTGCCAGCAGCTTAGGGGCAGGGGCGATCACAGATACGCAGTATTTT
TRBV7-2,TRBJ1-1,-,-,CASRRNSGIEAFF,TGTGCCAGCAGGAGAAACTCGGGGATTGAAGCTTTCTTT
TRBV7-9,TRBJ2-3,-,TRBD2,CASRTRTSGYTDTQYF,TGTGCCAGCCGCACCCGGACTAGCGGATACACAGATACGCAGTATTTT
TRBV28,TRBJ1-3,-,-,CASRPPGAAGNTIYF,TGTGCCAGCAGGCCCCCTGGGGCTGCCGGAAACACCATATATTTT
TRBV29-1,TRBJ1-1,many,-,CSVEETEAFF,TGCAGCGTTGAAGAAACTGAAGCTTTCTTT
TRBV2,TRBJ2-5,-,TRBD2,CASRGVTQYF,TGTGCCAGCCGGGGGGTGACCCAGTACTTC
TRBV28,TRBJ2-1,-,TRBD1,CASSFRGQGLYNEQFF,TGTGCCAGCAGTTTTAGGGGACAGGGACTCTACAATGAGCAGTTCTTC
TRBV30,TRBJ2-7,once,-,CACDVTYEQYF,TGTGCCTGCGACGTGACTTACGAGCAGTACTTC
TRBV7-8,TRBJ1-2,-,-,CASTETPGGETYGYTF,TGTGCCAGCACCGAAACCCCCGGGGGCGAAACCTATGGCTACACCTTC
TRBV28,TRBJ2-7,-,-,CASSPVDSYEQYF,TGTGCCAGCAGCCCTGTGGACAGCTACGAGCAGTACTTC
TRBV27,TRBJ1-1,-,-,CASSPPSYAKEAFF,TGTGCCAGCAGTCCCCCAAGTTACGCCAAAGAAGCTTTCTTT
TRBV5-1,TRBJ2-7,few,-,CASSLWLSGGEMWYEQYF,TGCGCCAGCAGCTTGTGGTTGTCCGGGGGAGAGATGTGGTACGAGCAGTACTTC
TRBV20-1,TRBJ2-7,few,-,CSARDFARSSYEQYF,TGCAGTGCTAGAGATTTCGCTCGGAGCTCCTACGAGCAGTACTTC
TRBV13,TRBJ2-7,few,-,CASSTGTASSYEQYF,TGTGCCAGCAGCACCGGGACGGCGTCCTCCTACGAGCAGTACTTC
TRBV10-3,TRBJ2-1,few,TRBD2,CAISESLAGGFNEQFF,TGTGCCATCAGTGAGTCGTTAGCGGGAGGGTTTAATGAGCAGTTCTTC
TRBV20-1,TRBJ2-3,few,TRBD2,CSKDGRAAGGTDTQYF,TGCAGTAAGGACGGGAGGGCCGCCGGGGGGACAGATACGCAGTATTTT
TRBV6-2/TRBV6-3,TRBJ2-1,-,TRBD2,CASSLSVGTSDPYNEQFF,TGTGCCAGCAGTTTGTCGGTTGGGACTAGCGACCCCTACAATGAGCAGTTCTTC
TRBV4-1,TRBJ1-1,few,-,CASSQQGQNTEAFF,TGCGCCAGCAGCCAACAGGGTCAGAACACTGAAGCTTTCTTT
TRBV12-3/TRBV12-4,TRBJ2-1,-,-,CASSFMTGAEQFF,TGTGCCAGCAGTTTTATGACAGGTGCTGAGCAGTTCTTC
TRBV5-6,TRBJ1-6,-,-,CASSSAGSLTLHF,TGTGCCAGCAGCTCAGCGGGAAGTTTGACCCTCCACTTT
TRBV7-2,TRBJ2-1,-,TRBD2,CASSLAASGNEQFF,TGTGCCAGCAGCTTAGCAGCTAGCGGGAATGAGCAGTTCTTC
TRBV6-2/TRBV6-3,TRBJ1-5,few,TRBD1,CASSYVWTGGNQPQHF,TGTGCCAGCAGTTACGTCTGGACAGGGGGCAATCAGCCCCAGCATTTT
TRBV12-3/TRBV12-4,TRBJ2-7,many,TRBD1,CASSLDRAYEQYF,TGTGCCAGCAGCCTGGACAGGGCCTACGAGCAGTACTTC
TRBV12-3/TRBV12-4,TRBJ2-2,-,-,CASKTTGELFF,TGTGCCAGTAAGACCACCGGGGAGCTGTTTTTT
TRBV4-1,TRBJ2-3,-,TRBD2,CASSQDVAGGSTQYF,TGCGCCAGCAGCCAAGATGTAGCGGGAGGGAGTACGCAGTATTTT
TRBV4-1,TRBJ2-7,-,-,CASSQGPSTGTYEQYF,TGCGCCAGCAGCCAGGGCCCTTCGACCGGAACCTACGAGCAGTACTTC
TRBV13,TRBJ2-3,-,TRBD2,CASRTSGGTDTQYF,TGTGCCAGCAGGACTAGCGGGGGCACAGATACGCAGTATTTT
TRBV6-1,TRBJ1-1,-,-,CASSVLDQLNTEAFF,TGTGCCAGCAGTGTTCTGGACCAATTGAACACTGAAGCTTTCTTT
TRBV6-2/TRBV6-3,TRBJ2-1,few,TRBD2,CASSYEREDYEQFF,TGTGCCAGCAGTTACGAGCGGGAGGACTATGAGCAGTTCTTC
TRBV4-3,TRBJ2-1,few,TRBD2,CASSQGLREYNEQFF,TGCGCCAGCAGCCAAGGATTGCGGGAGTACAATGAGCAGTTCTTC
TRBV7-9,TRBJ2-1,-,-,CASSPPGLPQSYNEQFF,TGTGCCAGCAGCCCCCCTGGACTCCCTCAGTCCTACAATGAGCAGTTCTTC
TRBV28,TRBJ2-1,once,TRBD1,CASRGRTGSNEQFF,TGTGCCAGCAGGGGCCGGACAGGTAGCAATGAGCAGTTCTTC